This is a list of T cell receptor beta chains from one sample in a study of cytomegalovirus exposure and HLA in healthy donors. TCRdb keeps only in-frame clones here, not all; method: immunoSEQ multiplex PCR. The sample includes some 64,000 clones, 89% seen only once; the top ten take approximately 1.4%. Sequenced sample: PBMCs. These receptors originate from a man younger than 45 in good health and CMV-seropositive. The CDR3 runs from the conserved cysteine through the conserved F or W. A D gene is named only where the DNA matches it firmly. Clone size is not always given. Where it is, it says once, few, many or a class for expanded clones.

NA	TRBV19	TRBD1	TRBJ1-5	TGTGCCAGTAGCACCGGACAGGGTTATCAGCCCCAGCATTTT	CASSTGQGYQPQHF
NA	TRBV6-4	NA	TRBJ1-6	TGTGCCAGCAGTGAGCAGGGGCAGGGGAATTCACCCCTCCACTTT	CASSEQGQGNSPLHF
NA	TRBV5-1	TRBD2	TRBJ2-1	TGCGCCAGCAGCTTGGAGGGACTAGGGGACAATGAGCAGTTCTTC	CASSLEGLGDNEQFF
NA	TRBV28	NA	TRBJ2-7	TGTGCCAGCAGTCCGGGGTATCCGGGACTTTACGAGCAGTACTTC	CASSPGYPGLYEQYF
NA	TRBV30	TRBD1	TRBJ1-6	TGTGCCTGGAGTGGCTACAGGGGGAGGAATTCACCCCTCCACTTT	CAWSGYRGRNSPLHF
NA	TRBV19	TRBD1	TRBJ1-1	TGTGCCAGTAGTATAAGCCGGGACAGGGGCACTGAAGCTTTCTTT	CASSISRDRGTEAFF
NA	TRBV10-1	TRBD2	TRBJ2-3	TGCGCCAGCAGTGGGACTAGCGGGAGGACAGATACGCAGTATTTT	CASSGTSGRTDTQYF
once	TRBV7-7	TRBD2	TRBJ2-5	TGTGCTAGCAGCTTGGATCTAGCGGCACGAGAGACCCAGTACTTC	CASSLDLAARETQYF
NA	TRBV5-3	NA	TRBJ1-4	TGTGCCAGACTTCGACCGGAAGATCGAGGAGATGAAAAACTGTTTTTT	CARLRPEDRGDEKLFF
NA	TRBV5-1	NA	TRBJ2-5	TGCGCCAGCAGCTTACCCCCGGACCAAGAGACCCAGTACTTC	CASSLPPDQETQYF
NA	TRBV28	TRBD2	TRBJ2-3	TGTGCCGGCGGGAGATCTCCCACAGATACGCAGTATTTT	CAGGRSPTDTQYF
NA	TRBV9	NA	TRBJ2-1	TGTGCCAGCAGCGAGCTAGCACGGAATGAGCAGTTCTTC	CASSELARNEQFF
once	TRBV25-1	NA	TRBJ2-3	TGTGCCAGCAGTGATGTCGCGGTCGACCCCACAGATACGCAGTATTTT	CASSDVAVDPTDTQYF
NA	TRBV6-5	NA	TRBJ1-5	TGTGCCAGCAGGGCGGGACCCCTCAGTCATCAGCCCCAGCATTTT	CASRAGPLSHQPQHF
NA	TRBV4-1	TRBD2	TRBJ2-7	TGCGCCAGCAGCCAAACTACGACTAGCCTCTACGAGCAGTACTTC	CASSQTTTSLYEQYF
NA	TRBV9	TRBD1	TRBJ1-3	TGTGCCAGCGGAGAGACAGGGAAGTTGTTAGCTGGAAACACCATATATTTT	CASGETGKLLAGNTIYF
NA	TRBV25-1	NA	TRBJ2-2	TGTGCCAGCAGCCGGGCCGGGGAGCTGTTTTTT	CASSRAGELFF
NA	TRBV9	NA	TRBJ2-7	TGTGCCAGCAGCGTAGAGGGACGGGGGGCGCGGTACTTC	CASSVEGRGARYF
NA	TRBV6-6	TRBD1	TRBJ1-2	TGTGCCAGCGCCGGGACAGGGGCCGGCTACACCTTC	CASAGTGAGYTF
few	TRBV19	NA	TRBJ2-2	TGTGCCAGTAGTATCCAGAACACCGGGGAGCTGTTTTTT	CASSIQNTGELFF
NA	TRBV5-1	NA	TRBJ1-2	TGCGCCAGCAGCTTGGAACAGCCTTGGGGCTACACCTTC	CASSLEQPWGYTF
NA	TRBV4-2	TRBD2	TRBJ2-1	TGTGCCAGCAGCCAAGAAGCTAGCGGGAGTGGTCTGTTCTTC	CASSQEASGSGLFF
NA	TRBV20-1	NA	TRBJ1-1	TGCAGTGCTAGGAGGGAGACTGAAGCTTTCTTT	CSARRETEAFF
NA	TRBV7-2	TRBD2	TRBJ2-3	TGTGCCAGCAGCCCAGGGGTAGCGGGAGATGTAGATACGCAGTATTTT	CASSPGVAGDVDTQYF